This T cell receptor (beta chain) was obtained from a study of identical twins. On this clonotype itself: What it binds is unknown.

Unique molecular identifiers were in the cDNA, with template-switch universal primer binding. TCRdb re-called the 5' RACE reads through MiXCR, storing one row per CDR3 protein. The table lists approximately 700,000 distinct CDR3 sequences, 18% of them singletons. The V segment lost 6 bases and the J segment 6 bases; nucleotides outside the gene matches: 14. The length of the CDR3 is 15 residues. Study-level findings and limits: Insertions ran lower in abundant cord blood beta clonotypes, though not in memory repertoires.

These sequences were also reported in another study, on T cells expressing NK-cell markers. That report adds: Dominant NKG2C+ clonotype frequencies of about 1.0-8% of CD8+ T cells were measured in about 6 donors. In several donors, these clonotypes also led the CD3+CD56-NKG2C+ fraction.

Sequenced: PBMCs. V gene TRBV12-3 or TRBV12-4 combines with J gene TRBJ2-7; 7 bases map to TRBD1. This TCR was sampled from a woman in her late teens or twenties in good health. CDR3 in amino acids: CASRGPGQWVREQYF. Written as DNA, the CDR3 is TGTGCCAGCAGGGGTCCGGGACAGTGGGTCCGCGAGCAGTACTTC.